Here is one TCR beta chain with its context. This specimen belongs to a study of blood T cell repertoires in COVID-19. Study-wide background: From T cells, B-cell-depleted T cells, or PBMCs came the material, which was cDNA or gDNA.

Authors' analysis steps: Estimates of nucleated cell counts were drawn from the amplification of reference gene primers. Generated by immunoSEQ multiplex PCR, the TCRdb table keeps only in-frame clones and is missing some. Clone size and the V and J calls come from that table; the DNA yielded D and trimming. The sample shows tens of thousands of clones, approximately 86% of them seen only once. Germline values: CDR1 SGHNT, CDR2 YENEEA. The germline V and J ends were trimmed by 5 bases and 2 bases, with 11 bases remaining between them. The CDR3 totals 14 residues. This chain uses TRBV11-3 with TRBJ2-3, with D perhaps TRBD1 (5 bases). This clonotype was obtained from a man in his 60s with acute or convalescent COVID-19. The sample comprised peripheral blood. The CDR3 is CASSPAGHTDTQYF. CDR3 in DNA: TGTGCCAGCAGCCCCGCCGGACACACAGATACGCAGTATTTT.